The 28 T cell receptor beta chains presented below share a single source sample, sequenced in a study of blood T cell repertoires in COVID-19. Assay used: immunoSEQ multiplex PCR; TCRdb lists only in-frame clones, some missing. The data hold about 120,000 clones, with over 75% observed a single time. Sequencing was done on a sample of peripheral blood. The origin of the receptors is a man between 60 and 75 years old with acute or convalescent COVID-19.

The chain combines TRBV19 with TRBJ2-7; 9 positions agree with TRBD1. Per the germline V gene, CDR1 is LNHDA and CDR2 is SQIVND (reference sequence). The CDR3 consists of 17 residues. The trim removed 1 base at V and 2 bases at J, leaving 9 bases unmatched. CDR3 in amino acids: CASSIGTPRDRAYEQYF. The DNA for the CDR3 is TGTGCCAGTAGTATAGGGACCCCCCGGGACAGGGCCTACGAGCAGTACTTC.

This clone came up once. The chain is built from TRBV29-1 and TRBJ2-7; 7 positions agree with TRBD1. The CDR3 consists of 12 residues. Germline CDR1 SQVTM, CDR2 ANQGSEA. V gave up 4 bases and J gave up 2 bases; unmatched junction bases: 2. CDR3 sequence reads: CSVGTGAYEQYF. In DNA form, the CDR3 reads TGCAGCGTTGGGACAGGAGCCTACGAGCAGTACTTC.

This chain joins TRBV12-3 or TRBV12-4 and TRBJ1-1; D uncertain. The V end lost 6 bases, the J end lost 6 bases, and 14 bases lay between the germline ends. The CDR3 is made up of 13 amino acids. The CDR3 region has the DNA TGTGCCAGCAGAGGCCCCTTAGAGGCTGAAGCTTTCTTT. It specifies CASRGPLEAEAFF.

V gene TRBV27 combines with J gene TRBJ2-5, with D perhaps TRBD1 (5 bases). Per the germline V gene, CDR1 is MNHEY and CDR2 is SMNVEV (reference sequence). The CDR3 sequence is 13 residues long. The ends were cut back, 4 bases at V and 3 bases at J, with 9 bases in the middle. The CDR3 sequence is CASSSGWEETQYF. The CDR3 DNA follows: TGTGCCAGCAGTTCAGGGTGGGAAGAGACCCAGTACTTC.

CDR3 protein: CASRPRLDSQGTQYF. The CDR3 coding sequence is TGTGCCAGCAGGCCTAGGTTGGACAGCCAGGGGACCCAGTACTTC. This chain connects TRBV6-5 to TRBJ2-5, with D perhaps matching TRBD1 (6 bases). The V and J ends lost 6 bases and 7 bases respectively, with 21 bases between them. This CDR3 has 15 residues. Germline V gene sequence: CDR1 MNHEY, CDR2 SVGAGI.

CDR3 DNA: TGTGCCAGCAGCGTAGGGAGGGACAGGACCAATAATTCACCCCTCCACTTT. Protein sequence: CASSVGRDRTNNSPLHF. This rearrangement joins TRBV9 to TRBJ1-6; TRBD1 agrees at 8 bases. CDR1 SGDLS and CDR2 YYNGEE come from the germline V gene. This CDR3 comprises 17 residues. Trimming at V came to 0 bases and at J to 5 bases, leaving 7 bases not matched to a gene.

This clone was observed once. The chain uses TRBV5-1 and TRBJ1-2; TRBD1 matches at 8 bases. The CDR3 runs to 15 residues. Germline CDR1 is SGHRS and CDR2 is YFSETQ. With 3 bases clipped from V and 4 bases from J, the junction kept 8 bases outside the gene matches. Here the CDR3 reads CASSSEGQAIYGYTF. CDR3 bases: TGCGCCAGCAGCTCGGAGGGACAGGCGATCTATGGCTACACCTTC.

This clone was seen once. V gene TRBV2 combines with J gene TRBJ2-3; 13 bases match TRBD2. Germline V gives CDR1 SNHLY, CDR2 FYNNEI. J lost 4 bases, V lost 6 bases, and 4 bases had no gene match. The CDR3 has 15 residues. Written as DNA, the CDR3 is TGTGCCAGCAGGGAACTAGCGGGAGGGTCAGATACGCAGTATTTT. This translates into CASRELAGGSDTQYF.

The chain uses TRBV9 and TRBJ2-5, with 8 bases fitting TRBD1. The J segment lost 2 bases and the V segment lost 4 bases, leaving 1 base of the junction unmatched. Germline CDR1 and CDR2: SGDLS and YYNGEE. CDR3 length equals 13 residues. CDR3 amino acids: CASSRDRQETQYF. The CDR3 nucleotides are TGTGCCAGCAGCAGGGACAGGCAAGAGACCCAGTACTTC.

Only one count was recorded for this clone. As DNA, the CDR3 is TGTGCCGCCACACAGGTTAATTCACCCCTCCACTTT. This sequence encodes CAATQVNSPLHF. V is TRBV7-9 and J is TRBJ1-6, with a weak D call TRBD1 (5 bases). Germline V CDR1 and CDR2: SEHNR, FQNEAQ (reference sequence). V was clipped by 11 bases and J by 6 bases, with 11 bases between them. The CDR3 runs to 12 residues.

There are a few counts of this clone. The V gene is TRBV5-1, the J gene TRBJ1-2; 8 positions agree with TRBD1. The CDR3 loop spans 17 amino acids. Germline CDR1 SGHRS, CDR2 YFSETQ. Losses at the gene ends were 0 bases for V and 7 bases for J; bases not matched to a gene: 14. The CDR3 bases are TGCGCCAGCAGCTTGGCCTCACTCGGAACAGGGGGACGTGGCTACACCTTC. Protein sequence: CASSLASLGTGGRGYTF.

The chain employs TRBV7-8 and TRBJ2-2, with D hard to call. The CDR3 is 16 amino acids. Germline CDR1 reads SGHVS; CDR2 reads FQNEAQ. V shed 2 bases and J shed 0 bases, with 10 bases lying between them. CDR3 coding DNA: TGTGCCAGCAGCTTACGACACCATACGAACACCGGGGAGCTGTTTTTT. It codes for CASSLRHHTNTGELFF.

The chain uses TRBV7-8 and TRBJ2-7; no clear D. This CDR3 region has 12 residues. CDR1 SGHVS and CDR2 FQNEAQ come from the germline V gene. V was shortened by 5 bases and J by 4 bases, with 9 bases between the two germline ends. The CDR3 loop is CASSQNSYEQYF. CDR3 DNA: TGTGCCAGCAGCCAAAACTCATACGAGCAGTACTTC.

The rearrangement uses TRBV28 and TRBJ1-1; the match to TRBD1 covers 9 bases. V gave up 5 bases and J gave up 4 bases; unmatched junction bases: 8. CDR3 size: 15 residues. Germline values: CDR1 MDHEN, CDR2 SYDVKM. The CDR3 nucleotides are TGTGCCAGCAGTCCAACTGGACAGGGGCCCACTGAAGCTTTCTTT. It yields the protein CASSPTGQGPTEAFF.

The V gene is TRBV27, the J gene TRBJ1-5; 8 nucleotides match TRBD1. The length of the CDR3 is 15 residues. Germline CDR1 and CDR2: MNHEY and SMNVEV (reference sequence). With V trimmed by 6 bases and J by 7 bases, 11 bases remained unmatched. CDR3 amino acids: CASRPDRGTGQPQHF. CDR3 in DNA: TGTGCCAGCAGACCCGACAGGGGTACGGGACAGCCCCAGCATTTT.

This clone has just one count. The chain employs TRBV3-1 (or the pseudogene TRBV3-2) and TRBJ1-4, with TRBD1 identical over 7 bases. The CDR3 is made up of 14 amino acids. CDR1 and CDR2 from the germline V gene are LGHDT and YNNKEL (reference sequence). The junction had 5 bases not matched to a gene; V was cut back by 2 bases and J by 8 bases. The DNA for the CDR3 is TGTGCCAGCAGCCAAAGGGACAGTGGAGAAAAACTGTTTTTT. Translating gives CASSQRDSGEKLFF.

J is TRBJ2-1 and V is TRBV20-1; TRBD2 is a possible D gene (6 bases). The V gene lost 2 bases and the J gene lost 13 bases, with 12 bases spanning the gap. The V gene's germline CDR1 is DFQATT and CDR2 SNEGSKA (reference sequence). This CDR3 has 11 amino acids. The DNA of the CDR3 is TGCAGTGCTAGACCAGCAGGGACTCAGTTCTTC. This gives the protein CSARPAGTQFF.

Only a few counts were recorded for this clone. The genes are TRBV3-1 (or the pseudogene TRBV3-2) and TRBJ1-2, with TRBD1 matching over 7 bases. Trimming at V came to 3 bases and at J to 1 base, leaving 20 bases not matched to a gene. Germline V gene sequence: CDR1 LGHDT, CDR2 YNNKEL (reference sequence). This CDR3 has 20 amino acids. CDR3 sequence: CASSHLPNPGRDRVNYGYTF. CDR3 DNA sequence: TGTGCCAGCAGCCACCTACCAAACCCGGGCCGAGACAGGGTTAACTATGGCTACACCTTC.

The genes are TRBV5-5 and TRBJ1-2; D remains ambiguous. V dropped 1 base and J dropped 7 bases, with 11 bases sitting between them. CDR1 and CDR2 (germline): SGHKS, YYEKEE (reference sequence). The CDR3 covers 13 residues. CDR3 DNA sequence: TGTGCCAGCAGCTTGTTCACGGTTTCTGGCTACACCTTC. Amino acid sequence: CASSLFTVSGYTF.

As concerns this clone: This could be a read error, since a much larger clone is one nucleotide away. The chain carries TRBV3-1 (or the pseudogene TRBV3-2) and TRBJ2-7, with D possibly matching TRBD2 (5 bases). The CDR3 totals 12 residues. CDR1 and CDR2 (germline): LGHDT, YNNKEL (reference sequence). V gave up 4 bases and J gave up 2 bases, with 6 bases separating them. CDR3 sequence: CASSPGAYEQYF. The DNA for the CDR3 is TGTGCCAGCAGCCCCGGGGCCTACGAGCAGTACTTC.

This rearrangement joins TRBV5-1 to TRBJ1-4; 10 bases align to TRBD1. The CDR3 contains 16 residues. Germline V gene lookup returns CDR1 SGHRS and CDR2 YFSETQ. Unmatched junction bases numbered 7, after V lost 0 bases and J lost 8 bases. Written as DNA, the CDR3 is TGCGCCAGCAGCTTGGGCGGGGACAGGGGTGGCGAAAAACTGTTTTTT. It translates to CASSLGGDRGGEKLFF.

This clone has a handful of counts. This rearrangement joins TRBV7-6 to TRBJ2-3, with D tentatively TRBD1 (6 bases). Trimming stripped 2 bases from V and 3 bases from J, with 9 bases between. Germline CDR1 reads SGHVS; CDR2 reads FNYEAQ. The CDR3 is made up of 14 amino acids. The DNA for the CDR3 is TGTGCCAGCAGCTTACGCACAGGGACAGATACGCAGTATTTT. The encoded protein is CASSLRTGTDTQYF.

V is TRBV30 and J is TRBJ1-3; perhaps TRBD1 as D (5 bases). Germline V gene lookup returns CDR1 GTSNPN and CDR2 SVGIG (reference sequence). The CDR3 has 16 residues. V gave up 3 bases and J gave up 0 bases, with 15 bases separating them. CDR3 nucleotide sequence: TGTGCCTGGAGCTGGGGAGGGGCCCGCTCTGGAAACACCATATATTTT. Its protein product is CAWSWGGARSGNTIYF.

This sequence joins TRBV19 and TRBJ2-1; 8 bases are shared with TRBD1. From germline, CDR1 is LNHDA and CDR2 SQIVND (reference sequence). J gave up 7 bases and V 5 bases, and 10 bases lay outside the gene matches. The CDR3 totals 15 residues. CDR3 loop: CASSADRGLGNEQFF. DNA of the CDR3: TGTGCCAGTAGTGCAGACAGGGGATTAGGGAATGAGCAGTTCTTC.

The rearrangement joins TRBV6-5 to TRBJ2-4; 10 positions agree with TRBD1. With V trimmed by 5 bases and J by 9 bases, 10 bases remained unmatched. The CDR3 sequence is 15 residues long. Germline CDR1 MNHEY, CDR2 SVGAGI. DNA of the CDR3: TGTGCCAGCAGTCCTCGACAGGGGGCGGGTATCATTCAGTACTTC. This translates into CASSPRQGAGIIQYF.

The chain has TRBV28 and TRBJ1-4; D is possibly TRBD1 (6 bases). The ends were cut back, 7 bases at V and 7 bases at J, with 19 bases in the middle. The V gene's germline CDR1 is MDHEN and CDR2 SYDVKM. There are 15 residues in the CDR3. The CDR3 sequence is CASNGGGATGEKLFF. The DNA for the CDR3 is TGTGCCAGCAATGGGGGGGGCGCGACTGGTGAAAAACTGTTTTTT.

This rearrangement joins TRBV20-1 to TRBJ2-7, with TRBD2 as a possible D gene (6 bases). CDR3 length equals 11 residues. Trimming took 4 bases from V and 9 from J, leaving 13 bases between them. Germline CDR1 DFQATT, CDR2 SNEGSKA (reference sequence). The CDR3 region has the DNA TGCAGTGCTAAGTCTAGCGTAGTGCAGTACTTC. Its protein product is CSAKSSVVQYF.

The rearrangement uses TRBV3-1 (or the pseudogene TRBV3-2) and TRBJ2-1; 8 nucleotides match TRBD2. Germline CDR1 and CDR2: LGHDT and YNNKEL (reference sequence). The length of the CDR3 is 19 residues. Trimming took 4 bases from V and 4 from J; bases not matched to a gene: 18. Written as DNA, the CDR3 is TGTGCCAGCAGCCGGATTAGGAGAGCGGGAGCCCAGGGGTACAATGAGCAGTTCTTC. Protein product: CASSRIRRAGAQGYNEQFF.